One and the same sample provided the 19 T cell receptor beta chains below, sequenced in a study of T-cell reconstitution after alpha-beta-depleted transplantation in children. Unique molecular identifiers tagged the TCRbeta library. MiXCR, run by TCRdb on the PCR reads, gives a single entry per CDR3 protein. The data show more than 15,000 distinct CDR3 sequences, roughly 12% seen once. The source was PBMCs, mostly from graft donor cells, collected 180 days after TCRalphabeta/CD19-depleted stem cell transplant. These receptors were collected from a boy younger than two who had a stem cell transplant for Wiskott-Aldrich syndrome, so the T cells may come from the graft donor.

The chain has TRBV27 and TRBJ1-1; a possible D gene is TRBD1 (6 bases). The germline V gene encodes CDR1 MNHEY and CDR2 SMNVEV (reference sequence). This CDR3 is built from 18 residues. Trimming shortened V by 0 bases and J by 5 bases, and 22 bases separated the two germline ends. In DNA form, the CDR3 reads TGTGCCAGCAGTTTATCCCCACGGGGGCAGGGTAGGGGGACTGAAGCTTTCTTT. Translated: CASSLSPRGQGRGTEAFF.

The genes are TRBV20-1 and TRBJ2-5; the D call may be TRBD1 or TRBD2 (5 bases each). Trimming shortened V by 5 bases and J by 5 bases, and 18 bases separated the two germline ends. CDR1 and CDR2 (germline): DFQATT, SNEGSKA (reference sequence). CDR3 length: 14 amino acids. The CDR3 loop is CSAPRDHQTETQYF. The DNA for the CDR3 is TGCAGTGCTCCACGGGACCACCAAACGGAGACCCAGTACTTC.

This chain connects TRBV18 to TRBJ2-7, with 8 bases that match TRBD2. This CDR3 comprises 15 residues. V was clipped by 3 bases and J by 3 bases; unmatched bases: 7. Germline CDR1 reads KGHSH; CDR2 reads LQKENI. Here the CDR3 DNA reads TGTGCCAGCTCACCGAACGGGGGGGGGAACTACGAGCAGTACTTC. Its protein product is CASSPNGGGNYEQYF. The entire variable domain, with the rest obtained from reference TRBV18 and TRBJ2-7, is as follows: NAGVMQNPRHLVRRRGQEARLRCSPMKGHSHVYWYRQLPEEGLKFMVYLQKENIIDESGMPKERFSAEFPKEGPSILRIQQVVRGDSAAYFCASSPNGGGNYEQYFGPGTRLTVT.

The rearrangement uses TRBV28 and TRBJ2-5; no clear D. The CDR3 loop spans 14 amino acids. Trimming pared 6 bases from V and 5 bases from J, leaving 16 bases between. Looked up from germline, CDR1 is MDHEN and CDR2 is SYDVKM. The CDR3 region has the DNA TGTGCCAGCAGGAGATACCTAGTGTCGGAGACCCAGTACTTC. It translates to CASRRYLVSETQYF.

This clonotype was seen repeatedly, ten times or more. V is TRBV5-1 and J is TRBJ2-1; either TRBD1 or TRBD2 may fit D (7 bases each). V shed 9 bases and J shed 6 bases, with 13 bases lying between them. CDR3 size: 12 residues. The germline gives CDR1 SGHRS, CDR2 YFSETQ. Here the CDR3 DNA reads TGCGCCACCAGGGGGGGGCCCAATGAGCAGTTCTTC. Translation: CATRGGPNEQFF.

On this clonotype itself: This may arise from a read error, as a much more abundant clone is one base away. The CDR3 is CSAPIPQDRGQREQYF. The CDR3 DNA follows: TGCAGTGCCCCTATTCCCCAGGACAGGGGGCAACGAGAGCAGTACTTC. This sequence joins TRBV20-1 and TRBJ2-7, with 11 bases aligning to TRBD1. The CDR3 consists of 16 residues. J lost 7 bases, V lost 6 bases, and 17 bases had no gene match. Germline V CDR1 and CDR2: DFQATT, SNEGSKA (reference sequence).

In this sample, this clonotype turned up once. The V gene is TRBV3-1, the J gene TRBJ2-5; 13 bases are shared with TRBD2. The CDR3 contains 19 residues. The junction had 21 bases not matched to a gene; V was cut back by 11 bases and J by 3 bases. Germline V CDR1 and CDR2: LGHDT, YNNKEL (reference sequence). CDR3: CASCQDHRLAGGGEETQYF. DNA of the CDR3: TGTGCCTCCTGCCAAGATCATCGACTAGCGGGGGGAGGAGAAGAGACCCAGTACTTC.

This clonotype was detected many times. CDR3 coding DNA: TGCGCCAGCAACCCAGGGACTTATGGGGATACGCAGTATTTT. Protein sequence: CASNPGTYGDTQYF. The chain couples TRBV5-1 to TRBJ2-3, with D perhaps TRBD2 (6 bases). Germline lookup yields CDR1 SGHRS and CDR2 YFSETQ. V was shortened by 6 bases and J by 6 bases, with 17 bases between the two germline ends. This CDR3 contains 14 residues.

This clonotype was seen more than once but under ten times. The CDR3 sequence is CASSLEPGGPSEQFF. Here the CDR3 DNA reads TGTGCCAGCAGCCTAGAGCCGGGAGGGCCCAGTGAGCAGTTCTTC. The rearrangement links TRBV9 to TRBJ2-1, with 8 bases lining up with TRBD2. The CDR3 is 15 amino acids. Losses at the gene ends were 4 bases for V and 9 bases for J; bases not matched to a gene: 12. CDR1 and CDR2 from the germline V gene are SGDLS and YYNGEE.

This clonotype has only a few counts. The V gene is TRBV5-1, the J gene TRBJ1-2; TRBD1 aligns across 7 bases. In germline, CDR1 is SGHRS, CDR2 YFSETQ. With V trimmed by 5 bases and J by 1 base, 5 bases remained unmatched. The CDR3 has 14 amino acids. This CDR3 reads CASSPGGFNYGYTF. CDR3 sequence (DNA): TGCGCCAGCAGTCCAGGGGGGTTTAACTATGGCTACACCTTC.

This clonotype was found a few times. The chain has TRBV12-3 or TRBV12-4 and TRBJ2-7; D tentatively fits TRBD1 or TRBD2 (5 bases each). The CDR3 loop spans 16 amino acids. Between the trimmed V and J ends, which lost 3 bases and 0 bases, there was a span of 15 bases. The CDR3 DNA sequence: TGTGCCAGCAGTTTTCAAGTGGGGGACCTCTCCTACGAGCAGTACTTC. This encodes CASSFQVGDLSYEQYF.

This sequence joins TRBV7-9 and TRBJ2-1; 8 positions match TRBD2. The V gene end was trimmed by 4 bases and the J gene end by 7 bases; junction bases not matched to a gene: 6. This CDR3 has 14 amino acids. Germline V gene lookup returns CDR1 SEHNR and CDR2 FQNEAQ (reference sequence). For the CDR3, the DNA is TGTGCCAGCAGCTCGCCCGCGGGGGGAAATGAGCAGTTCTTC. Translation gives CASSSPAGGNEQFF. Looking up the rest from reference TRBV7-9 and TRBJ2-1 gives the full variable domain: DTGVSQNPRHKITKRGQNVTFRCDPISEHNRLYWYRQTLGQGPEFLTYFQNEAQLEKSRLLSDRFSAERPKGSFSTLEIQRTEQGDSAMYLCASSSPAGGNEQFFGPGTRLTVL.

At least ten counts were recorded for this clonotype. The V call is TRBV7-9, the J call TRBJ2-3; D might be TRBD1 or TRBD2, each matching 6 bases. Deletions cut 4 bases from V and 4 bases from J, with 21 bases between. The CDR3 is 17 residues long. The germline V gene encodes CDR1 SEHNR and CDR2 FQNEAQ (reference sequence). The CDR3 DNA reads as TGTGCCAGCAGCTCGCGGCCGAGGGGGGAGCGCCCAGATACGCAGTATTTT. Its protein is CASSSRPRGERPDTQYF.

This clonotype came up many times. The chain couples TRBV6-1 to TRBJ1-2, with D unclear. V was clipped by 8 bases and J by 3 bases, with 16 bases between them. The CDR3 loop spans 14 amino acids. The germline gives CDR1 MNHNS, CDR2 SASEGT. This CDR3 reads CASAAGATYYGYTF. The CDR3 coding sequence is TGTGCCAGCGCGGCAGGTGCAACCTACTATGGCTACACCTTC.

This clonotype was counted ten times or more. The chain employs TRBV6-1 and TRBJ1-5, with 7 bases fitting TRBD1. Germline CDR1 MNHNS, CDR2 SASEGT. This CDR3 is built from 17 residues. V was clipped by 4 bases and J by 2 bases; unmatched bases: 11. CDR3 in DNA: TGTGCCAGCAGTGGACAGGGAACGGTTGGAGGCAATCAGCCCCAGCATTTT. The encoded protein is CASSGQGTVGGNQPQHF.

This clonotype was observed many times. V and J are TRBV27 and TRBJ2-3, with D unclear. The CDR3 extends over 11 amino acids. Germline values: CDR1 MNHEY, CDR2 SMNVEV (reference sequence). Trimming removed 11 bases at V and 0 bases at J, with 6 bases between. The CDR3 sequence is CAGISTDTQYF. The DNA of the CDR3 is TGTGCCGGCATTAGCACAGATACGCAGTATTTT.

This clonotype appeared many times. CDR3 sequence: CSAREGLQPQHF. The CDR3 bases are TGCAGTGCTAGAGAAGGATTGCAGCCCCAGCATTTT. The V and J genes are TRBV20-1 and TRBJ1-5; D remains ambiguous. Trimming cost V 0 bases and J 7 bases, with 7 bases left between them. This CDR3 has 12 residues. Germline V gene lookup returns CDR1 DFQATT and CDR2 SNEGSKA (reference sequence).

This clonotype was counted ten times or more. The chain employs TRBV7-9 and TRBJ1-1, with TRBD1 matching over 7 bases. Germline V gives CDR1 SEHNR, CDR2 FQNEAQ (reference sequence). V was pared by 0 bases and J by 5 bases, with 3 bases of the junction left unmatched. This CDR3 contains 14 residues. CDR3 loop: CASSLAAQGTEAFF. DNA of the CDR3: TGTGCCAGCAGCTTAGCGGCACAGGGGACTGAAGCTTTCTTT.

The chain is built from TRBV9 and TRBJ1-1; possible D gene TRBD1, 5 bases. This CDR3 is built from 14 residues. V shed 0 bases and J shed 5 bases, with 11 bases lying between them. Germline CDR1 SGDLS, CDR2 YYNGEE. The CDR3, as DNA: TGTGCCAGCAGCGTAGCTCAGGGACCTACTGAAGCTTTCTTT. Protein: CASSVAQGPTEAFF.